The rows below give T cell receptor beta chains drawn from one sample of a study of blood T cell repertoires in COVID-19. Clones were read by immunoSEQ multiplex PCR, and TCRdb kept only the in-frame ones, dropping some. The sample consists of more than 150,000 clones, approximately 80% of them appearing once. The sample was PBMCs or T cells enriched from blood (not recorded which). The receptor set was obtained from a woman between 50 and 59 years old who had recovered from COVID-19. Each CDR3 is given with its conserved first and last residue. A D gene is named only where the DNA matches it firmly. Part of the rows lack a size; the others show once, few, many or a class for expanded clones.

size	V	D	length	J	DNA	CDR3
-	TRBV3-1/TRBV3-2	TRBD1	15	TRBJ2-2	TGTGCCAGCTCCGGAGGACAGGGGGCAGGCGGGGAGCTGTTTTTT	CASSGGQGAGGELFF
once	TRBV24-1	-	12	TRBJ1-2	TGTGCCACCAGTGAGCCCAACGGTGGCTACACCTTC	CATSEPNGGYTF
-	TRBV7-2	TRBD2	14	TRBJ2-2	TGTGCCAGCAGCCCAGCGGGGGCGGGCGGGGAGCTGTTTTTT	CASSPAGAGGELFF
-	TRBV28	-	13	TRBJ2-2	TGTGCCAGCCGAGCGGTTTTCACCGGGGAGCTGTTTTTT	CASRAVFTGELFF
-	TRBV28	TRBD1	16	TRBJ2-5	TGTGCCAGCAGTTCACCAACCGGGACAGGGCAAGAGACCCAGTACTTC	CASSSPTGTGQETQYF
-	TRBV18	-	19	TRBJ1-3	TGTGCCAGCTCACCGATCGGAGGAGAGGCGGGCTACTCTGGAAACACCATATATTTT	CASSPIGGEAGYSGNTIYF
-	TRBV5-1	TRBD2	12	TRBJ2-7	TGCGCCAGCAGCTCTAGCGGGGATCAGCAGTACTTC	CASSSSGDQQYF
-	TRBV24-1	TRBD2	16	TRBJ2-1	TGTGCCACCAGTGATGGACTAGCGGGATCCTACAATGAGCAGTTCTTC	CATSDGLAGSYNEQFF
many	TRBV6-5	TRBD1	15	TRBJ1-2	TGTGCCAGCAGTACCAACAGGGGGCAGGTCTATGGCTACACCTTC	CASSTNRGQVYGYTF
-	TRBV4-2	-	14	TRBJ2-1	TGTGCCAGCCTCTCCCCGGACAGTAACAATGAGCAGTTCTTC	CASLSPDSNNEQFF
-	TRBV21-1	-	16	TRBJ1-4	TGTGCCAGCAGCATGGGGGGGGCCAGAACTAATGAAAAACTGTTTTTT	CASSMGGARTNEKLFF
-	TRBV20-1	-	11	TRBJ2-7	TGCAGTGCCCCCCGAGGCTACGAGCAGTACTTC	CSAPRGYEQYF
-	TRBV10-3	TRBD1	16	TRBJ2-7	TGTGCCATCAGTTCGGTGGGGGCGGGACAGGGGCACGAGCAGTACTTC	CAISSVGAGQGHEQYF
-	TRBV28	TRBD1	17	TRBJ1-6	TGTGCCAGCAGTTCCCTGGGACAGGGAAACGGTTTTAGAGGCCTCCACTTT	CASSSLGQGNGFRGLHF
-	TRBV18	-	15	TRBJ1-3	TGTGCCAGCTCACCAAAGACCGGGAATGGTAACACCATATATTTT	CASSPKTGNGNTIYF
-	TRBV19	-	17	TRBJ2-3	TGTGCCAGTAGTATAGAAGGCGGACTTGGAAACACAGATACGCAGTATTTT	CASSIEGGLGNTDTQYF
-	TRBV6-5	TRBD1	15	TRBJ2-7	TGTGCCAGCAGACCTCCCGGGACAGTGCCTTACGAGCAGTACTTC	CASRPPGTVPYEQYF
once	TRBV5-6	-	13	TRBJ1-1	TGTGCCAGCAGCACCCTTACAGGATCTGAAGCTTTCTTT	CASSTLTGSEAFF
-	TRBV5-1	TRBD1	15	TRBJ2-1	TGCGCCAGCAGCCCCGGACAGGGTGGGTACAATGAGCAGTTCTTC	CASSPGQGGYNEQFF
-	TRBV30	TRBD2	15	TRBJ2-1	TGTGCCTGGAGTCTTGGGACTAGCGGGAGAAATGAGCAGTTCTTC	CAWSLGTSGRNEQFF
-	TRBV5-6	-	15	TRBJ1-6	TGTGCCAGCAGCTTGGGAGGGTACTATAATTCACCCCTCCACTTT	CASSLGGYYNSPLHF
-	TRBV5-6	TRBD1	16	TRBJ2-1	TGTGCCAGCAGCTTGCCAGGGACAGCTAGATACAATGAGCAGTTCTTC	CASSLPGTARYNEQFF
-	TRBV4-2	TRBD2	18	TRBJ2-1	TGTGCCAGCAGCCACGTACCCAGCGGGAGGGGGACGTACAATGAGCAGTTCTTC	CASSHVPSGRGTYNEQFF
-	TRBV10-1	-	14	TRBJ1-1	TGCGCCAGCTCTTTGGGGGGACTGAACACTGAAGCTTTCTTT	CASSLGGLNTEAFF
-	TRBV7-9	-	19	TRBJ1-2	TGTGCCAGCAGCTCGGAGGGCCGTCCGGCCGGCTTTAAGGTCTATGGCTACACCTTC	CASSSEGRPAGFKVYGYTF
-	TRBV6-5	-	11	TRBJ1-1	TGTGCCAGCAGCATTAGAGGCAAAGCTTTCTTT	CASSIRGKAFF
few	TRBV6-1	-	13	TRBJ2-7	TGTGCCAGCAGTGAATGGGGCCCCTACGAGCAGTACTTC	CASSEWGPYEQYF
-	TRBV7-3	-	12	TRBJ1-6	TGTGCCAGCAGCTCAGGGAATTCACCCCTCCACTTT	CASSSGNSPLHF
-	TRBV19	TRBD1	14	TRBJ2-1	TGTGCCAGTAGCTCGCGGGACAGGATTAATGAGCAGTTCTTC	CASSSRDRINEQFF
-	TRBV15	-	13	TRBJ1-1	TGTGCCACAACTGTGAGGGAGGACACTGAAGCTTTCTTT	CATTVREDTEAFF
once	TRBV28	TRBD1	16	TRBJ1-2	TGTGCCAGCAGTCTGGGACAGGGTACCACTAACTATGGCTACACCTTC	CASSLGQGTTNYGYTF
-	TRBV6-5	TRBD2	15	TRBJ2-7	TGTGCCAGCAGTTACTCGGTAGCGGGAGGCCCCGAGCAGTACTTC	CASSYSVAGGPEQYF
-	TRBV7-6	-	15	TRBJ2-3	TGTGCCAGCAGCGAGAGGACCCCTAGCACAGATTCGCAGTATTTT	CASSERTPSTDSQYF
-	TRBV7-9	-	13	TRBJ1-1	TGTGCCAGCAGCTTACGCGGGAGCACTGAAGCTTTCTTT	CASSLRGSTEAFF
-	TRBV23-1	TRBD1	16	TRBJ2-7	TGCGCCAGCAGCCTAGGGGACAGTTTGCCGACCTACGAGCAGTACTTC	CASSLGDSLPTYEQYF
-	TRBV5-5	-	14	TRBJ2-3	TGTGCCAGCAGCTTAGGGGAGGGGGCAGATACGCAGTATTTT	CASSLGEGADTQYF
-	TRBV18	-	14	TRBJ1-3	TGTGCCAGCTCACCGCCCGGACAGGGAAACACCATATATTTT	CASSPPGQGNTIYF
-	TRBV19	-	18	TRBJ1-5	TGTGCCAGTAGTATAGATGATGTATACGGGGATAGCAATCAGCCCCAGCATTTT	CASSIDDVYGDSNQPQHF
-	TRBV5-1	TRBD1	16	TRBJ1-1	TGCGCCAGCAGCTTGGGAACCGGGACAGGGGACACTGAAGCTTTCTTT	CASSLGTGTGDTEAFF
-	TRBV15	TRBD1	17	TRBJ2-1	TGTGCCACCAGCAGAGAATGGGGACAGGGAGGTTACAATGAGCAGTTCTTC	CATSREWGQGGYNEQFF
-	TRBV18	TRBD1	16	TRBJ2-5	TGTGCCAGCTCACCACCCGGGACAGGGGGCGGTGAGACCCAGTACTTC	CASSPPGTGGGETQYF
-	TRBV10-3	-	14	TRBJ2-5	TGTGCCATCAGTGAGTCAGGGCGGGAAGAGACCCAGTACTTC	CAISESGREETQYF
-	TRBV30	TRBD1	14	TRBJ1-1	TGTGCCTGGAGTCTCGGGACAGGGGTGACTGAAGCTTTCTTT	CAWSLGTGVTEAFF
once	TRBV28	TRBD2	13	TRBJ2-1	TGTGCCAGCAGTTCGGGGAGGGCCGTTGAGCAGTTCTTC	CASSSGRAVEQFF
-	TRBV7-2	-	15	TRBJ1-5	TGTGCCAGCAGCTTAATCGACACCTCCAATCAGCCCCAGCATTTT	CASSLIDTSNQPQHF
-	TRBV10-3	-	13	TRBJ1-1	TGTGCCATCAGTGGGGGGCTCGACACTGAAGCTTTCTTT	CAISGGLDTEAFF
-	TRBV29-1	TRBD1	13	TRBJ2-7	TGCAGCGTTGGGACAGGGGGCGCGGGGGAGCAGTACTTC	CSVGTGGAGEQYF
-	TRBV4-3	-	15	TRBJ1-2	TGCGCCAGCAGCCAAAGCCAGGGTAGCGGCTATGGCTACACCTTC	CASSQSQGSGYGYTF
-	TRBV9	TRBD2	14	TRBJ2-7	TGTGCCAGCAGTACTAGCGGGAGCAGCTACGAGCAGTACTTC	CASSTSGSSYEQYF
-	TRBV10-3	TRBD1	19	TRBJ1-5	TGTGCCATCAGTGAAGTCAGGGGGCGCGATGGCCGGGGCAATCAGCCCCAGCATTTT	CAISEVRGRDGRGNQPQHF
-	TRBV27	TRBD1	15	TRBJ1-6	TGTGCCAGCAGGTTAGGGACAGGGGTCGACTCACCCCTCCACTTT	CASRLGTGVDSPLHF
-	TRBV7-8	TRBD1	16	TRBJ2-7	TGTGCCAGCAGCTTAAGGGAGGGGACAGGGAGCTACGAGCAGTACTTC	CASSLREGTGSYEQYF
few	TRBV30	-	13	TRBJ2-1	TGTGCCTGGGATCGAGGGAACTACAATGAGCAGTTCTTC	CAWDRGNYNEQFF
-	TRBV5-1	-	14	TRBJ2-3	TGCGCCAGCACCCCGGGTATGGATTCAGATACGCAGTATTTT	CASTPGMDSDTQYF
-	TRBV2	-	15	TRBJ2-1	TGTGCCAGCAGTGAAGCCAGCGGAGATAACAATGAGCAGTTCTTC	CASSEASGDNNEQFF
-	TRBV6-5	-	12	TRBJ1-1	TGTGCCAGCATCATACCGGGGTACGAAGCTTTCTTT	CASIIPGYEAFF
few	TRBV9	-	15	TRBJ1-4	TGTGCCAGCAGCCCTACAGGGACAACTAATGAAAAACTGTTTTTT	CASSPTGTTNEKLFF
few	TRBV12-3/TRBV12-4	-	13	TRBJ2-1	TGTGCCAGCAGTTCGGGCAGGGCGAATGAGCAGTTCTTC	CASSSGRANEQFF
-	TRBV7-3	TRBD2	16	TRBJ2-1	TGTGCCAGCAGCTATTCTAGCGGGAGGGCCTCCAATGAGCAGTTCTTC	CASSYSSGRASNEQFF
once	TRBV6-5	TRBD1	15	TRBJ1-3	TGTGCCAGCAAGAAACAGGGGACCTCTGGAAACACCATATATTTT	CASKKQGTSGNTIYF